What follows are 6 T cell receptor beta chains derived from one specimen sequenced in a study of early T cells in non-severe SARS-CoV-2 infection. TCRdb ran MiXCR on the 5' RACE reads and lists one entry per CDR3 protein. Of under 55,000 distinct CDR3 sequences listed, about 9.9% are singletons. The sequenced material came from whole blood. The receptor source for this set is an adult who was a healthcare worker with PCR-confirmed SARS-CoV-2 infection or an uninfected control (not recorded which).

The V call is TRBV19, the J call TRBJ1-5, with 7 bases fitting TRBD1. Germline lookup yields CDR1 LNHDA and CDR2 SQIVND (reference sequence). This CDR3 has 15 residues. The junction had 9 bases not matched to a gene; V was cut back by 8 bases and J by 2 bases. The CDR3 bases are TGTGCCAGTGCCCCACAGGGGAGTGGCAATCAGCCCCAGCATTTT. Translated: CASAPQGSGNQPQHF. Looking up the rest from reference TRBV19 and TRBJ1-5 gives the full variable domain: DGGITQSPKYLFRKEGQNVTLSCEQNLNHDAMYWYRQDPGQGLRLIYYSQIVNDFQKGDIAEGYSVSREKKESFPLTVTSAQKNPTAFYLCASAPQGSGNQPQHFGDGTRLSIL.

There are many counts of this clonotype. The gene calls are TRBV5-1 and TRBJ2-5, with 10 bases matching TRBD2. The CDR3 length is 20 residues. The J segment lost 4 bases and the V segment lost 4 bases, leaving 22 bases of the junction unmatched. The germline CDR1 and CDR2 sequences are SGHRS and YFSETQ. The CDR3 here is CASSPTPGTSDVFSSETQYF. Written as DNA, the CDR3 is TGCGCCAGCAGCCCAACCCCCGGGACTAGCGATGTCTTTTCTTCAGAGACCCAGTACTTC.

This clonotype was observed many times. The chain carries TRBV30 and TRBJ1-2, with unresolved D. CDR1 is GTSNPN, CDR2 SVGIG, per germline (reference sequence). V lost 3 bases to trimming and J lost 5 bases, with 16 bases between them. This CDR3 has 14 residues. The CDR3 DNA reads TGTGCCTGGAGATTGGCGGGCCCGGGGTATGGCTACACCTTC. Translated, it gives CAWRLAGPGYGYTF.

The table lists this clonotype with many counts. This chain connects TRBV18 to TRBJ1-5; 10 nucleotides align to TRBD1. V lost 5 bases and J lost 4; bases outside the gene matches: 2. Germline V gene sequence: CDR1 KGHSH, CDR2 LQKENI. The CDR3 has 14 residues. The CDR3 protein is CASSADRGNQPQHF. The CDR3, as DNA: TGTGCCAGCTCAGCGGACAGGGGGAATCAGCCCCAGCATTTT.

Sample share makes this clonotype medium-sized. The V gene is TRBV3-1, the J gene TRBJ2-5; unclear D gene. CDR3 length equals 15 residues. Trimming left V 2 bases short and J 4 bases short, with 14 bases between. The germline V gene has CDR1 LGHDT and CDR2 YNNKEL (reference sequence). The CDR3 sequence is CASSQTFRMTETQYF. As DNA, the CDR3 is TGTGCCAGCAGCCAAACGTTCCGGATGACAGAGACCCAGTACTTC.

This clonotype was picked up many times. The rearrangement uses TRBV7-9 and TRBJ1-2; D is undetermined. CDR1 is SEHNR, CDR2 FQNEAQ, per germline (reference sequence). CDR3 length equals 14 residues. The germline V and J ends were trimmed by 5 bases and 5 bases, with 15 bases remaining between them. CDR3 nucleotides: TGTGCCAGCAGCCCGAGTGAGGGAACATATGGCTACACCTTC. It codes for CASSPSEGTYGYTF.